This T cell receptor (beta chain) was captured in a study of T cells after yellow fever vaccination. Across the whole study: In the case of low-cell-number fractions, SMART-Seq v4 Ultra Low Input was used for preparation. Overall study findings and caveats: When the response was secondary, it was weaker but reached its peak faster, day 5 versus 15.

This clonotype was seen at least ten times. Its antigen is still unknown. This CDR3 contains 16 residues. The germline V gene encodes CDR1 SGHRS and CDR2 YFSETQ. With V trimmed by 0 bases and J by 3 bases, 5 bases remained unmatched. In TCRdb, the 5' RACE reads were re-called with MiXCR into one record per CDR3 protein. The repertoire has just under 600,000 distinct CDR3 sequences, roughly 14% of them found once; the top ten carry over 12%. The sequence derives from a young man who received the YFV17D yellow fever vaccine. The chain couples TRBV5-1 to TRBJ2-1, with 8 bases lining up with TRBD1. Specimen: PBMCs, collected on the day of the yellow fever booster vaccination. The CDR3 is CASSLAGTGRYNEQFF. As DNA, the CDR3 is TGCGCCAGCAGCTTGGCCGGGACAGGCCGCTACAATGAGCAGTTCTTC.